The clone carrying this TCR beta chain has ten or more counts. Construction of the TCRbeta library involved unique molecular identifiers. TCRdb passed the PCR reads through MiXCR, listing each CDR3 protein once. The table has roughly 180,000 distinct CDR3 sequences, more than 14% seen once; the top ten hold around 13%. This record belongs to a study of T-cell reconstitution after alpha-beta-depleted transplantation in children. The germline V and J ends were trimmed by 0 bases and 1 base, with 8 bases remaining between them. Germline V gene lookup returns CDR1 LGHDT and CDR2 YNNKEL (reference sequence). The length of the CDR3 is 15 residues.

V and J are TRBV3-1 and TRBJ2-3; D gene ambiguous. Sequencing used PBMCs from the stem cell graft donor, obtained from the stem cell graft. The origin of this receptor is a human donor who donated a stem cell graft to a child with acute lymphoblastic leukemia. The CDR3 reads CASSQDGQGTDTQYF. CDR3 in DNA: TGTGCCAGCAGCCAAGATGGGCAGGGCACAGATACGCAGTATTTT.